Following are 23 T cell receptor beta chains from one sample sequenced in a study of T cell responses to AZD1222 COVID-19 vaccine. TCRdb's copy holds only in-frame clones and misses some; the assay was immunoSEQ multiplex PCR. The sample lists 180,000 or so clones; 92% were seen once. The source was peripheral blood, collected 28 days after the second AZD1222 dose. These receptor sequences come from an adult who received the AZD1222 COVID-19 vaccine.

This chain joins TRBV4-2 and TRBJ2-5; TRBD2 matches 11 bases. CDR1 and CDR2 from the germline V gene are LGHNA and YNFKEQ. V lost 4 bases, J lost 4 bases, and 2 bases stayed unmatched. The CDR3 spans 14 residues. The CDR3 protein is CASSLGTSGETQYF. The CDR3 nucleotides are TGTGCCAGCAGCCTTGGGACTAGCGGAGAGACCCAGTACTTC.

The chain combines TRBV24-1 with TRBJ1-2; D is perhaps TRBD1 (5 bases). The germline V gene encodes CDR1 KGHDR and CDR2 SFDVKD. With 3 bases removed from V and 8 bases from J, the gap between germline ends came to 12 bases. CDR3 length: 13 amino acids. CDR3 protein: CATSDGTGGGYTF. The DNA for the CDR3 is TGTGCCACCAGTGATGGGACGGGGGGAGGCTACACCTTC.

The chain is built from TRBV9 and TRBJ2-2, with D possibly being TRBD1 (5 bases). The CDR3 has 12 residues. Trimming stripped 4 bases from V and 12 bases from J, with 13 bases between. Germline V gives CDR1 SGDLS, CDR2 YYNGEE. The CDR3 spells CASSPGQEQLFF. In DNA form, the CDR3 reads TGTGCCAGCAGCCCAGGGCAGGAGCAGCTGTTTTTT.

The gene calls are TRBV30 and TRBJ1-3, with D unclear. Germline loops: CDR1 GTSNPN, CDR2 SVGIG (reference sequence). The CDR3 covers 16 residues. V dropped 3 bases and J dropped 5 bases, with 20 bases sitting between them. The CDR3 bases are TGTGCCTGGAGAGCCCCCGGGAGCACGGGGAGAAACACCATATATTTT. It translates to CAWRAPGSTGRNTIYF. Combining the CDR3 with reference TRBV30 and TRBJ1-3 gives the whole variable domain SQTIHQWPATLVQPVGSPLSLECTVEGTSNPNLYWYRQAAGRGLQLLFYSVGIGQISSEVPQNLSASRPQDRQFILSSKKLLLSDSGFYLCAWRAPGSTGRNTIYFGEGSWLTVV.

This clone was counted between two and nine times. The chain joins TRBV5-6 to TRBJ1-1; tentative D call: TRBD1 (5 bases). Looked up from germline, CDR1 is SGHDT and CDR2 is YYEEEE. This CDR3 spans 14 amino acids. Deletions cut 4 bases from V and 0 bases from J, with 10 bases between. The CDR3 DNA follows: TGTGCCAGCAGCCGTGGGACCATGAACACTGAAGCTTTCTTT. Residues: CASSRGTMNTEAFF.

The chain uses TRBV6-2 or TRBV6-3 and TRBJ2-7; TRBD1 matches 8 bases. In germline, CDR1 is MNHEY, CDR2 SVGEGT. J gave up 1 base and V 6 bases, and 2 bases lay outside the gene matches. The CDR3 loop spans 13 amino acids. CDR3 loop: CASSGQGSYEQYF. The CDR3 nucleotides read TGTGCCAGCAGCGGACAGGGTTCCTACGAGCAGTACTTC.

The chain carries TRBV14 and TRBJ2-7; TRBD1 agrees at 10 bases. The germline CDR1 and CDR2 sequences are SGHDN and FVKESK. This CDR3 has 16 amino acids. V gave up 0 bases and J gave up 6 bases; unmatched junction bases: 8. CDR3 protein: CASSQDWGTGVTEQYF. DNA for the CDR3: TGTGCCAGCAGCCAAGACTGGGGGACAGGGGTTACCGAGCAGTACTTC.

The table lists this clone with a few counts. The genes are TRBV28 and TRBJ1-5; a weak D match, TRBD1 (5 bases). Germline CDR1 MDHEN, CDR2 SYDVKM. V lost 5 bases to trimming and J lost 2 bases, with 7 bases between them. The CDR3 runs to 13 residues. DNA for the CDR3: TGTGCCAGCAGTCCGGGGGGCAATCAGCCCCAGCATTTT. It specifies CASSPGGNQPQHF.

The genes are TRBV7-3 and TRBJ1-6; D call uncertain. Trimming removed 3 bases at V and 6 bases at J, with 6 bases between. Germline CDR1 and CDR2: SGHTA and FQGTGA. This CDR3 comprises 13 residues. CDR3 amino acids: CASSFTSNSPLHF. The CDR3 bases are TGTGCCAGCAGCTTTACGAGTAATTCACCCCTCCACTTT.

This chain uses TRBV2 with TRBJ2-3, with D perhaps TRBD2 (5 bases). V lost 6 bases, J lost 2 bases, and 15 bases lay in between. Germline V lookup: CDR1 SNHLY, CDR2 FYNNEI. The CDR3 extends over 15 amino acids. The CDR3 protein is CASSERTENTDTQYF. The CDR3 region has the DNA TGTGCCAGCAGCGAGCGGACTGAAAACACAGATACGCAGTATTTT. Drawing the rest from reference TRBV2 and TRBJ2-3, the complete variable domain is EPEVTQTPSHQVTQMGQEVILRCVPISNHLYFYWYRQILGQKVEFLVSFYNNEISEKSEIFDDQFSVERPDGSNFTLKIRSTKLEDSAMYFCASSERTENTDTQYFGPGTRLTVL.

The chain recombines TRBV7-2 with TRBJ1-6, with 8 bases that match TRBD1. With 4 bases clipped from V and 4 bases from J, the junction kept 3 bases outside the gene matches. This CDR3 spans 15 amino acids. From germline, CDR1 is SGHTA and CDR2 FQGNSA. The CDR3 coding sequence is TGTGCCAGCAGCTCACGGACAGGGTATAATTCACCCCTCCACTTT. Protein: CASSSRTGYNSPLHF. The full variable domain, in which reference TRBV7-2 and TRBJ1-6 provide the parts outside the CDR3, is GAGVSQSPSNKVTEKGKDVELRCDPISGHTALYWYRQSLGQGLEFLIYFQGNSAPDKSGLPSDRFSAERTGGSVSTLTIQRTQQEDSAVYLCASSSRTGYNSPLHFGNGTRLTVT.

The gene calls are TRBV5-8 and TRBJ1-6; tentatively, D is TRBD1 (6 bases). The germline V and J ends were trimmed by 2 bases and 3 bases, with 12 bases remaining between them. CDR3 length: 16 amino acids. Germline V gene data show CDR1 as SGHTS and CDR2 as YDEGEE. The CDR3 DNA reads TGTGCCAGCAGCTTAGGGGGGAGTTTCTATAATTCACCCCTCCACTTT. Translating it yields CASSLGGSFYNSPLHF.

This clone was detected a few times. The chain is built from TRBV7-2 and TRBJ2-1; D may correspond to TRBD1 or TRBD2 (5 bases each). Germline CDR1 SGHTA, CDR2 FQGNSA. The CDR3 totals 13 residues. The germline V and J ends were trimmed by 5 bases and 7 bases, with 12 bases remaining between them. CDR3 sequence: CASSEGLWNEQFF. The CDR3 region has the DNA TGTGCCAGCAGCGAGGGGCTTTGGAATGAGCAGTTCTTC.

J is TRBJ2-7 and V is TRBV2, with TRBD2 identical over 9 bases. Germline values: CDR1 SNHLY, CDR2 FYNNEI. The CDR3 is 15 residues long. V gave up 1 base and J gave up 2 bases; unmatched junction bases: 3. CDR3 residues: CASSEGSSGAYEQYF. The CDR3 DNA reads as TGTGCCAGCAGTGAAGGGTCTAGCGGGGCCTACGAGCAGTACTTC.

The chain has TRBV28 and TRBJ2-7, with D unresolved. Between the trimmed V and J ends, which lost 8 bases and 3 bases, there was a span of 8 bases. The CDR3 contains 11 residues. Germline V gene sequence: CDR1 MDHEN, CDR2 SYDVKM. DNA of the CDR3: TGTGCCAGCGGTGACGACTACGAGCAGTACTTC. Protein: CASGDDYEQYF. The full variable domain, with the rest looked up from reference TRBV28 and TRBJ2-7, is DVKVTQSSRYLVKRTGEKVFLECVQDMDHENMFWYRQDPGLGLRLIYFSYDVKMKEKGDIPEGYSVSREKKERFSLILESASTNQTSMYLCASGDDYEQYFGPGTRLTVT.

This clone was counted a single time. The rearrangement links TRBV7-9 to TRBJ1-4; D ambiguous. From germline, CDR1 is SEHNR and CDR2 FQNEAQ (reference sequence). CDR3 length: 16 residues. The V end was cut by 5 bases, the J end by 11 bases, with 24 bases between. The CDR3 loop reads CASSRDLLLPTSKLFF. The CDR3 nucleotides read TGTGCCAGCAGCCGTGATTTGTTGTTACCTACTTCCAAACTGTTTTTT.

The genes are TRBV15 and TRBJ1-1, with D possibly TRBD1 on 5 matching bases. Germline CDR1 reads LNHNV; CDR2 reads YYDKDF (reference sequence). The CDR3 is 14 amino acids. Trimming stripped 5 bases from V and 11 bases from J, with 21 bases between. CDR3 region: CATSPPHPGVKAFF. In DNA, the CDR3 is TGTGCCACCAGCCCCCCCCACCCGGGGGTGAAGGCTTTCTTT. The full variable domain, rest sourced from reference TRBV15 and TRBJ1-1, is DAMVIQNPRYQVTQFGKPVTLSCSQTLNHNVMYWYQQKSSQAPKLLFHYYDKDFNNEADTPDNFQSRRPNTSFCFLDIRSPGLGDTAMYLCATSPPHPGVKAFFGQGTRLTVV.

The genes are TRBV15 and TRBJ1-2; no reliable D call. Trimming removed 3 bases from V and 1 base from J, with 15 bases in between. CDR1 and CDR2 (germline): LNHNV, YYDKDF (reference sequence). The CDR3 has 16 residues. Here the CDR3 reads CATSRRTELINYGYTF. The DNA of the CDR3 is TGTGCCACCAGCAGGCGCACGGAGTTGATTAACTATGGCTACACCTTC.

The chain joins TRBV10-1 to TRBJ2-3; D is undetermined. Germline V gives CDR1 WNHNN, CDR2 SYGVQD (reference sequence). This CDR3 spans 10 amino acids. V lost 11 bases and J 5 bases, leaving 8 bases between the germline ends. The CDR3 protein is CAADGDTQYF. Written as DNA, the CDR3 is TGCGCCGCCGACGGAGATACGCAGTATTTT.

The chain combines TRBV3-1 (or the pseudogene TRBV3-2) with TRBJ1-1; TRBD1 matches 7 bases. J gave up 1 base and V 1 base, and 0 bases lay outside the gene matches. The length of the CDR3 is 14 residues. Germline V gene data show CDR1 as LGHDT and CDR2 as YNNKEL (reference sequence). CDR3 nucleotide sequence: TGTGCCAGCAGCCAAGGGGACAGGAACACTGAAGCTTTCTTT. Its translation: CASSQGDRNTEAFF.

The CDR3 nucleotides read TGCGCCAGCCATGCGGGAGGGCCATCGGGGGAGCTGTTTTTT. It codes for CASHAGGPSGELFF. The V call is TRBV5-1, the J call TRBJ2-2; 9 nucleotides line up with TRBD2. Per the germline V gene, CDR1 is SGHRS and CDR2 is YFSETQ. The trim removed 7 bases at V and 8 bases at J, leaving 9 bases unmatched. The CDR3 extends over 14 amino acids.

The chain combines TRBV12-5 with TRBJ1-1; TRBD1 agrees at 11 bases. This CDR3 spans 17 amino acids. Germline assignment: CDR1 LGHNT and CDR2 FRNRAP. Trimming took 1 base from V and 2 from J; bases not matched to a gene: 6. The CDR3 sequence is CASGLGGQGAGNTEAFF. The DNA of the CDR3 is TGTGCTAGTGGTTTGGGTGGACAGGGGGCAGGAAACACTGAAGCTTTCTTT. Full variable domain (missing parts from reference TRBV12-5 and TRBJ1-1): DARVTQTPRHKVTEMGQEVTMRCQPILGHNTVFWYRQTMMQGLELLAYFRNRAPLDDSGMPKDRFSAEMPDATLATLKIQPSEPRDSAVYFCASGLGGQGAGNTEAFFGQGTRLTVV.

This chain joins TRBV20-1 and TRBJ1-1; the D is unclear. Trimming shortened V by 3 bases and J by 4 bases, and 6 bases separated the two germline ends. The CDR3 runs to 11 residues. Germline V gene lookup returns CDR1 DFQATT and CDR2 SNEGSKA (reference sequence). CDR3 loop: CSASWATEAFF. CDR3 sequence (DNA): TGCAGTGCTAGTTGGGCCACTGAAGCTTTCTTT.